The 15 T cell receptor beta chains reported below all come from one sample, sequenced in a study of blood T cell repertoires in COVID-19. Method: immunoSEQ multiplex PCR; TCRdb's copy keeps in-frame clones and lacks some. The sample contains 200,000 to 300,000 clones, about 90% of which appear only once. The sample was PBMCs or T cells enriched from blood (not recorded which). The receptors were sampled from a woman aged 40 to 50 who had been exposed to COVID-19.

Regarding this clone: Compared with germline, one end of the junction differs, possibly owing to a read error. The chain has TRBV9 and TRBJ1-6; the D gene is possibly TRBD1 (5 bases). The CDR3 sequence is 16 residues long. CDR1 and CDR2 (germline): SGDLS, YYNGEE. CDR3 nucleotides: TGTGCCAGCAGCGACGACAGCAGCTCCTACAATTCACCCCTCCACTTT. Translation: CASSDDSSSYNSPLHF.

The chain links TRBV9 to TRBJ2-5, with TRBD2 matching 14 bases. The CDR3 has 16 residues. CDR1 is SGDLS and CDR2 is YYNGEE in the germline V gene. Trimming took 5 bases from V and 5 from J; bases not matched to a gene: 8. The CDR3: CASRAGTSGGRETQYF. The CDR3 nucleotides are TGTGCCAGCAGAGCCGGGACTAGCGGGGGTCGGGAGACCCAGTACTTC.

This sequence joins TRBV6-5 and TRBJ2-3; the D gene is possibly TRBD1 (6 bases). Trimming removed 8 bases from V and 4 bases from J, with 16 bases in between. CDR1 and CDR2 from the germline V gene are MNHEY and SVGAGI. This CDR3 contains 14 residues. This CDR3 is CASLGQGPADTQYF. CDR3 nucleotides: TGTGCCAGCTTAGGGCAGGGGCCTGCAGATACGCAGTATTTT.

This clone has more than one count but fewer than ten. The J gene is TRBJ1-1, the V gene TRBV6-5; the match to TRBD1 covers 8 bases. The germline V gene has CDR1 MNHEY and CDR2 SVGAGI. This CDR3 is 13 amino acids long. With V trimmed by 2 bases and J by 9 bases, 5 bases remained unmatched. The CDR3 here is CASSYRTGWKAFF. The CDR3 bases are TGTGCCAGCAGTTACCGGACAGGGTGGAAAGCTTTCTTT.

In its sample, this clone was seen once. The rearrangement joins TRBV9 to TRBJ1-3, with a possible D match to TRBD1 (6 bases). Germline V gene lookup returns CDR1 SGDLS and CDR2 YYNGEE. CDR3 size: 18 residues. The ends were cut back, 2 bases at V and 3 bases at J, with 21 bases in the middle. In nucleotides, the CDR3 is TGTGCCAGCAGCGTTAGGACAGAGACCCTGGTCGGTGGAAACACCATATATTTT. Residues: CASSVRTETLVGGNTIYF.

The V call is TRBV24-1, the J call TRBJ1-2; D remains ambiguous. Germline loops: CDR1 KGHDR, CDR2 SFDVKD. V shed 3 bases and J shed 4 bases, with 11 bases lying between them. The CDR3 sequence is 14 residues long. CDR3 amino acids: CATSDPTGSYGYTF. In DNA form, the CDR3 reads TGTGCCACCAGTGATCCCACGGGGAGCTATGGCTACACCTTC.

This chain uses TRBV7-9 with TRBJ1-4; the match to TRBD1 covers 8 bases. V lost 5 bases, J lost 8 bases, and 7 bases stayed unmatched. Germline CDR1 SEHNR, CDR2 FQNEAQ (reference sequence). The length of the CDR3 is 14 residues. CDR3 sequence (DNA): TGTGCCAGCAGCGTAGGACAGGGTGAGGAAAAACTGTTTTTT. Translation: CASSVGQGEEKLFF. The full variable domain, in which reference TRBV7-9 and TRBJ1-4 provide the parts outside the CDR3, is DTGVSQNPRHKITKRGQNVTFRCDPISEHNRLYWYRQTLGQGPEFLTYFQNEAQLEKSRLLSDRFSAERPKGSFSTLEIQRTEQGDSAMYLCASSVGQGEEKLFFGSGTQLSVL.

The rearrangement uses TRBV6-5 and TRBJ1-4, with 7 bases fitting TRBD1. After removal of 6 bases from V and 8 bases from J, the junction contained 12 bases not matched to a gene. CDR1 MNHEY and CDR2 SVGAGI come from the germline V gene. The CDR3 spans 15 residues. This CDR3 is CASSLTGAREEKLFF. CDR3 bases: TGTGCCAGCAGCCTAACAGGGGCCCGAGAGGAAAAACTGTTTTTT.

The chain joins TRBV5-6 to TRBJ2-5; 7 nucleotides match TRBD1. The CDR3 length is 15 residues. Trimming cost V 3 bases and J 2 bases; bases outside gene matches: 7. The germline gives CDR1 SGHDT, CDR2 YYEEEE. CDR3 coding DNA: TGTGCCAGCAGCTCTATGACAGGGCTACAAGAGACCCAGTACTTC. Residues: CASSSMTGLQETQYF.

This chain uses TRBV28 with TRBJ1-5; tentatively, D is TRBD1 (5 bases). Trimming removed 2 bases from V and 3 bases from J, with 8 bases in between. This CDR3 is built from 14 residues. CDR1 and CDR2 (germline): MDHEN, SYDVKM. The CDR3 protein is CASSLGGSNQPQHF. DNA for the CDR3: TGTGCCAGCAGTTTAGGGGGGTCCAATCAGCCCCAGCATTTT.

The V and J genes are TRBV19 and TRBJ2-6; unclear D gene. V was cut by 7 bases and J by 0 bases, with 7 bases left in between. The CDR3 contains 14 residues. Per germline, CDR1 LNHDA and CDR2 SQIVND (reference sequence). CDR3 loop: CASKSYSGANVLTF. The CDR3 DNA sequence: TGTGCCAGTAAATCGTACTCTGGGGCCAACGTCCTGACTTTC.

The chain recombines TRBV28 with TRBJ1-5; 7 nucleotides align to TRBD1. Germline V gene lookup returns CDR1 MDHEN and CDR2 SYDVKM. Trimming at V came to 7 bases and at J to 5 bases, leaving 11 bases not matched to a gene. This CDR3 is 15 amino acids long. CDR3 amino acids: CASTEPGQYHQPQHF. The CDR3 DNA reads TGTGCCAGCACCGAACCGGGACAGTATCATCAGCCCCAGCATTTT.

This chain joins TRBV6-5 and TRBJ2-5; 7 positions match TRBD1. The germline V gene has CDR1 MNHEY and CDR2 SVGAGI. This CDR3 spans 15 amino acids. V trimming: 7 bases; J trimming: 3 bases; junction bases outside the gene matches: 11. CDR3 DNA sequence: TGTGCCAGCAAAAACGGACAGGATCCTAAAGAGACCCAGTACTTC. Protein product: CASKNGQDPKETQYF.

This chain joins TRBV5-5 and TRBJ1-1; 8 nucleotides align to TRBD1. V lost 4 bases to trimming and J lost 4 bases; unmatched junction nucleotides: 9. This CDR3 has 15 residues. CDR1 and CDR2 from the germline V gene are SGHKS and YYEKEE (reference sequence). The CDR3 spells CASSTNRGVVTEAFF. In DNA form, the CDR3 reads TGTGCCAGCAGCACAAACAGGGGGGTGGTCACTGAAGCTTTCTTT.

CDR3 bases: TGTGCCAGCAGTTCGAGGGGACTGAGAATTGGCTACACCTTC. Translating gives CASSSRGLRIGYTF. The chain is built from TRBV28 and TRBJ1-2; maybe TRBD1 (5 bases). The germline CDR1 and CDR2 sequences are MDHEN and SYDVKM. This CDR3 comprises 14 residues. V lost 4 bases and J lost 7, with 16 bases in between.